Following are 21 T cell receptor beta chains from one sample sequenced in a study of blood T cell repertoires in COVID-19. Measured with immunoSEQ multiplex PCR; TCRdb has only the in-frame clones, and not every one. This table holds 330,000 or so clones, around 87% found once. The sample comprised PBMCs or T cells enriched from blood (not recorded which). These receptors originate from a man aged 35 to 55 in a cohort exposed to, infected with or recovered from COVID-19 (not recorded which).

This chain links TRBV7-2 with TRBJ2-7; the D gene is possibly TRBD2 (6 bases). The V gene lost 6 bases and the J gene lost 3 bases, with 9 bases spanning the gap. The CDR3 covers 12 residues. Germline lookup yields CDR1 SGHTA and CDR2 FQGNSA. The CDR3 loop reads CASSRRVYEQYF. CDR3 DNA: TGTGCCAGCAGTCGGAGGGTCTACGAGCAGTACTTC.

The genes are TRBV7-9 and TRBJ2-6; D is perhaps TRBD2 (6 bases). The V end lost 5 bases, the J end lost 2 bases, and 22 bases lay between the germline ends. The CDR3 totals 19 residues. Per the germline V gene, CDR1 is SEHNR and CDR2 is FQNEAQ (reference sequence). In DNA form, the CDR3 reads TGTGCCAGCAGCCTCCACGGGGGAGGTTACGGTCCTGGGGCCAACGTCCTGACTTTC. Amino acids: CASSLHGGGYGPGANVLTF. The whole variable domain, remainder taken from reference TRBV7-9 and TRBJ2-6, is DTGVSQNPRHKITKRGQNVTFRCDPISEHNRLYWYRQTLGQGPEFLTYFQNEAQLEKSRLLSDRFSAERPKGSFSTLEIQRTEQGDSAMYLCASSLHGGGYGPGANVLTFGAGSRLTVL.

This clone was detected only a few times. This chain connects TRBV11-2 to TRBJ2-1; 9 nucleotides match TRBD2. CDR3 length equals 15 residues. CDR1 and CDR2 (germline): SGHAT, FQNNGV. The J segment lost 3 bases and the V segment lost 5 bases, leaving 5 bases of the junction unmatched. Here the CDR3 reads CASSTGTSFYNEQFF. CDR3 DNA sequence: TGTGCCAGCAGCACCGGGACTAGCTTCTACAATGAGCAGTTCTTC.

The CDR3, as DNA: TGTGCCAGCTCCCGAGAGACCCAGTACTTC. This translates into CASSRETQYF. This sequence joins TRBV2 and TRBJ2-5; D not resolved. This CDR3 is built from 10 residues. Trimming stripped 8 bases from V and 4 bases from J, with 5 bases between. The germline CDR1 and CDR2 sequences are SNHLY and FYNNEI.

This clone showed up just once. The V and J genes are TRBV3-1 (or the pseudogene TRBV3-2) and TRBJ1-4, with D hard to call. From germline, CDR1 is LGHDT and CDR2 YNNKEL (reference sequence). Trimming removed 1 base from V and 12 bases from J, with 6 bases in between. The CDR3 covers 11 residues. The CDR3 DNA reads TGTGCCAGCAGCCAAGGTCAGGAACTGTTTTTT. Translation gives CASSQGQELFF.

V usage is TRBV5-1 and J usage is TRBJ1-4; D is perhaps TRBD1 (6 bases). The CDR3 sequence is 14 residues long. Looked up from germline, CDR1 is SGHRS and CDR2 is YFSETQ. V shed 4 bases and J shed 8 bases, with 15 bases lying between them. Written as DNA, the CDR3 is TGCGCCAGCAGCCGCGATGGGGGGGCGGAAAAACTGTTTTTT. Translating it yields CASSRDGGAEKLFF.

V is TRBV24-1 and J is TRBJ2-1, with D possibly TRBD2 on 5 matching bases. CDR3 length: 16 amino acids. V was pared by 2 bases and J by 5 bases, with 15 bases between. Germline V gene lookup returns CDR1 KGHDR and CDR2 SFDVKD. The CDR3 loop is CATSDSSAGLDNEQFF. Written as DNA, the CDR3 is TGTGCCACCAGTGATTCTTCCGCGGGCTTAGACAATGAGCAGTTCTTC.

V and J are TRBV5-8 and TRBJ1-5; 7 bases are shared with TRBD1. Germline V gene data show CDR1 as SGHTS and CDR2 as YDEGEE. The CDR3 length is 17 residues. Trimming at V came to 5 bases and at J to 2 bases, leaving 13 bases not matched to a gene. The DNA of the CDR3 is TGTGCCAGCAGTCTCTTTCAGGGGGTTGGGGGCAATCAGCCCCAGCATTTT. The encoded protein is CASSLFQGVGGNQPQHF. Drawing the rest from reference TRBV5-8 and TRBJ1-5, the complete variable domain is EAGVTQSPTHLIKTRGQQATLRCSPISGHTSVYWYQQALGLGLQFLLWYDEGEERNRGNFPPRFSGRQFPNYSSELNVNALELEDSALYLCASSLFQGVGGNQPQHFGDGTRLSIL.

In DNA form, the CDR3 reads TGCGCCAGCAGCTTGGGGGGACAGGGGAAAGGTGGTGGCTACACCTTC. Translation gives CASSLGGQGKGGGYTF. V gene TRBV5-1 combines with J gene TRBJ1-2; TRBD1 aligns across 10 bases. This CDR3 contains 16 residues. Per germline, CDR1 SGHRS and CDR2 YFSETQ. Trimming at V came to 0 bases and at J to 7 bases, leaving 9 bases not matched to a gene. Looking up the rest from reference TRBV5-1 and TRBJ1-2 gives the full variable domain: KAGVTQTPRYLIKTRGQQVTLSCSPISGHRSVSWYQQTPGQGLQFLFEYFSETQRNKGNFPGRFSGRQFSNSRSEMNVSTLELGDSALYLCASSLGGQGKGGGYTFGSGTRLTVV.

This CDR3 is CSVGDIYGYTF. DNA for the CDR3: TGCAGCGTTGGAGACATCTATGGCTACACCTTC. The genes are TRBV29-1 and TRBJ1-2; D call uncertain. The ends were cut back, 4 bases at V and 4 bases at J, with 7 bases in the middle. From germline, CDR1 is SQVTM and CDR2 ANQGSEA. The CDR3 length is 11 residues.

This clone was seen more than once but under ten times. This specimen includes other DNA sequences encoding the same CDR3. The chain's CDR3 is CASSSNGQGNTGELFF. CDR3 nucleotides: TGCGCCAGCAGCTCGAACGGACAGGGAAACACCGGGGAGCTGTTTTTT. This chain connects TRBV5-1 to TRBJ2-2, with 8 bases fitting TRBD1. Germline values: CDR1 SGHRS, CDR2 YFSETQ. After removal of 3 bases from V and 2 bases from J, the junction contained 6 bases not matched to a gene. The CDR3 covers 16 residues.

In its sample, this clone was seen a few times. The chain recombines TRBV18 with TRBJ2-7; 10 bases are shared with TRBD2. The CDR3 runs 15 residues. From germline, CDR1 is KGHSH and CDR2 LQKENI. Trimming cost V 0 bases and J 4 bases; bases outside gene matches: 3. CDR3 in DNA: TGTGCCAGCTCACCACCCCGAGCGGGAGGGTACGAGCAGTACTTC. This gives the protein CASSPPRAGGYEQYF. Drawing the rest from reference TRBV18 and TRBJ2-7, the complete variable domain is NAGVMQNPRHLVRRRGQEARLRCSPMKGHSHVYWYRQLPEEGLKFMVYLQKENIIDESGMPKERFSAEFPKEGPSILRIQQVVRGDSAAYFCASSPPRAGGYEQYFGPGTRLTVT.

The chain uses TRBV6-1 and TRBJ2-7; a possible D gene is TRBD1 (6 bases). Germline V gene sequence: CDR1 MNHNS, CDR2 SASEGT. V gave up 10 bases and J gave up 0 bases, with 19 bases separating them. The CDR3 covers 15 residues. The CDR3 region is CATNEQGGPSYEQYF. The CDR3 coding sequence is TGTGCCACCAATGAACAGGGCGGCCCCTCCTACGAGCAGTACTTC.

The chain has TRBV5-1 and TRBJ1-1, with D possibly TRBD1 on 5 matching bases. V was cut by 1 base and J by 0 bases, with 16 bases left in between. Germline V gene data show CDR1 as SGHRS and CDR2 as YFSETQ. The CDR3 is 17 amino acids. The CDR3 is CASSLRQGRTMNTEAFF. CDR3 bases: TGCGCCAGCAGCTTGAGGCAGGGCCGTACCATGAACACTGAAGCTTTCTTT.

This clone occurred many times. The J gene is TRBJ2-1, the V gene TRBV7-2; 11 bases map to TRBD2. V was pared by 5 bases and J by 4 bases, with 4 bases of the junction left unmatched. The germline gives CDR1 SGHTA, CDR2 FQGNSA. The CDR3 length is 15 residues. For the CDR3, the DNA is TGTGCCAGCAGCAGCCCTAGCGGGGGGTACAATGAGCAGTTCTTC. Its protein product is CASSSPSGGYNEQFF.

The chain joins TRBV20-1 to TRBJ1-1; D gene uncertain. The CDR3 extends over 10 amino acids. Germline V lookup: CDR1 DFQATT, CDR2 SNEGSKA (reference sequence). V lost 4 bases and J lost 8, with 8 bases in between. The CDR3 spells CSAKSQEAFF. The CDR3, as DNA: TGCAGTGCTAAGTCTCAGGAAGCTTTCTTT.

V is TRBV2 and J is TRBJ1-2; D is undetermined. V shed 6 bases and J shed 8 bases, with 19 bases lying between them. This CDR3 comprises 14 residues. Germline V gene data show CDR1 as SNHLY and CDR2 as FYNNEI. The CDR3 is CASRTESTHDGYTF. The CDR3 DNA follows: TGTGCCAGCAGAACAGAAAGTACCCACGACGGCTACACCTTC.

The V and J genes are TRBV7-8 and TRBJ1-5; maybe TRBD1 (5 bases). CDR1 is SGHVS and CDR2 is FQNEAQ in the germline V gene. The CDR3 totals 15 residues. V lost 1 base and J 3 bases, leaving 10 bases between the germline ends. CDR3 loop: CASSLGQGSNQPQHF. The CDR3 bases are TGTGCCAGCAGCTTAGGTCAGGGATCCAATCAGCCCCAGCATTTT.

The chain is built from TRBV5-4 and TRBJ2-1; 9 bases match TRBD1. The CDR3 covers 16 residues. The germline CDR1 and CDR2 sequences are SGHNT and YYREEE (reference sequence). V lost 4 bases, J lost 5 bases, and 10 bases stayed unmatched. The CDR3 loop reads CASSRDKGTGNNEQFF. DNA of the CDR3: TGTGCCAGCAGCCGTGACAAAGGGACAGGGAACAATGAGCAGTTCTTC.

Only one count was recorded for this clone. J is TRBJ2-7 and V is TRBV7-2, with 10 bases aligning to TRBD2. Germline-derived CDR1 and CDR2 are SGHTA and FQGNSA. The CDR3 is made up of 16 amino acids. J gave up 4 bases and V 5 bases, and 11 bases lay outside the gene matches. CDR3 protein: CASSPTRASGSYEQYF. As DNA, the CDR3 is TGTGCCAGCAGCCCCACTAGGGCTAGCGGGAGTTACGAGCAGTACTTC. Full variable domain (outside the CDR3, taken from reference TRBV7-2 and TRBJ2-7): GAGVSQSPSNKVTEKGKDVELRCDPISGHTALYWYRQSLGQGLEFLIYFQGNSAPDKSGLPSDRFSAERTGGSVSTLTIQRTQQEDSAVYLCASSPTRASGSYEQYFGPGTRLTVT.

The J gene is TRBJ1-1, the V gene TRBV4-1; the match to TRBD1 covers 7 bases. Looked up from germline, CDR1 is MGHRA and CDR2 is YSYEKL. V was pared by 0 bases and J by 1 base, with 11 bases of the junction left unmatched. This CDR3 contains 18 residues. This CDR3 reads CASSQDPTGAMGNTEAFF. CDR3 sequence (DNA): TGCGCCAGCAGCCAAGACCCCACAGGGGCCATGGGGAACACTGAAGCTTTCTTT.